This T cell receptor (beta chain) was recorded in a study of T and B cells in COVID-19 patients. Study information: Peripheral blood came from COVID-19 patients with active infection or after recovery. Of approximately 19 active-infection patients, over 9 were critically ill with mechanical ventilation or extracorporeal membrane oxygenation. Comorbidities linked to unfavorable COVID-19 outcome were present in about 90% of the 20 active-infection patients. Findings and limits, study-wide: Highly clonal in active COVID-19, TRB repertoires exceeded healthy-donor diversity and richness at recovery.

Each TRB amplification used about 230-550 ng of genomic DNA from blood. BIOMED2 TRB-A/B primer pools were used in multiplex TRB PCR. TCRdb reanalysed the multiplex PCR reads using MiXCR and keeps one entry per CDR3 protein. The sample lists approximately 11,000 distinct CDR3 sequences, around 30% seen once, with roughly 29% in the top ten. Germline V lookup: CDR1 SGHKS, CDR2 YYEKEE (reference sequence). This CDR3 spans 19 amino acids. For this clonotype: The target antigen is unknown. One junction end disagrees with the germline gene, perhaps due to a read error.

The sequencing input was blood. This clonotype originated in a human donor who had recovered from COVID-19. The chain combines TRBV5-5 with TRBJ2-1; 12 positions agree with TRBD2. The CDR3, as DNA: TGCGCCAGCAGCTCGTATCTAGCGGGGGGGACGAGCTCCTACAATGAGCAGTTCTTC. As protein: CASSSYLAGGTSSYNEQFF.